Below are 6 T cell receptor beta chains sequenced from a single sample in a study of cytomegalovirus exposure and HLA in healthy donors. The PCR was carried out with 60 Vbeta primers and 13 Jbeta primers. This table comes from immunoSEQ multiplex PCR, and its TCRdb copy is limited to in-frame clones, with some not included. This sample's clone table lists 90,000 to 100,000 clones. Specimen: PBMCs. All receptors derive from a woman aged 25 to 39 in good health and CMV-seronegative.

The V and J genes are TRBV18 and TRBJ1-2, with D unclear. The CDR3 extends over 14 amino acids. V lost 0 bases and J 4 bases, leaving 9 bases between the germline ends. Looked up from germline, CDR1 is KGHSH and CDR2 is LQKENI. The CDR3 DNA reads TGTGCCAGCTCACCACCTGCGGCCGGCTATGGCTACACCTTC. Protein: CASSPPAAGYGYTF.

This chain's CDR3 is CASSIVGSRRQPLHF. In nucleotides, the CDR3 is TGTGCCAGTAGTATAGTAGGAAGTCGGCGACAACCCCTCCACTTT. This rearrangement joins TRBV19 to TRBJ1-6; D gene unclear. The ends were cut back, 1 base at V and 12 bases at J, with 16 bases in the middle. CDR1 and CDR2 from the germline V gene are LNHDA and SQIVND (reference sequence). The CDR3 has 15 amino acids.

The chain combines TRBV6-5 with TRBJ1-6; no reliable D call. CDR3 length: 14 residues. Germline V gene lookup returns CDR1 MNHEY and CDR2 SVGAGI. The V and J ends lost 2 bases and 8 bases respectively, with 10 bases between them. The CDR3 DNA is TGTGCCAGCAGTTACGGGAGGCCGGATTCACCCCTCCACTTT. This translates into CASSYGRPDSPLHF.

This rearrangement joins TRBV6-1 to TRBJ2-2; TRBD1 matches at 8 bases. V was clipped by 2 bases and J by 6 bases; unmatched bases: 11. The CDR3 contains 17 residues. Germline values: CDR1 MNHNS, CDR2 SASEGT. The CDR3 here is CASSEIRGTGGSGELFF. CDR3 DNA sequence: TGTGCCAGCAGTGAAATAAGGGGGACAGGAGGGTCCGGGGAGCTGTTTTTT.

The chain carries TRBV6-5 and TRBJ2-3; D might be TRBD1 (6 bases). Trimming shortened V by 6 bases and J by 2 bases, and 12 bases separated the two germline ends. CDR1 is MNHEY and CDR2 is SVGAGI in the germline V gene. The CDR3 is made up of 14 amino acids. The CDR3 region is CASSPRGDTDTQYF. Written as DNA, the CDR3 is TGTGCCAGCAGCCCCAGGGGAGACACAGATACGCAGTATTTT.

The V and J genes are TRBV7-8 and TRBJ1-2, with a tentative D call TRBD1 (6 bases). The V end was cut by 5 bases, the J end by 6 bases, with 16 bases between. Per the germline V gene, CDR1 is SGHVS and CDR2 is FQNEAQ. There are 14 residues in the CDR3. CDR3 DNA: TGTGCCAGCAGCGAGGACAGCCGCCGGGATGGCTACACCTTC. It is translated as CASSEDSRRDGYTF.